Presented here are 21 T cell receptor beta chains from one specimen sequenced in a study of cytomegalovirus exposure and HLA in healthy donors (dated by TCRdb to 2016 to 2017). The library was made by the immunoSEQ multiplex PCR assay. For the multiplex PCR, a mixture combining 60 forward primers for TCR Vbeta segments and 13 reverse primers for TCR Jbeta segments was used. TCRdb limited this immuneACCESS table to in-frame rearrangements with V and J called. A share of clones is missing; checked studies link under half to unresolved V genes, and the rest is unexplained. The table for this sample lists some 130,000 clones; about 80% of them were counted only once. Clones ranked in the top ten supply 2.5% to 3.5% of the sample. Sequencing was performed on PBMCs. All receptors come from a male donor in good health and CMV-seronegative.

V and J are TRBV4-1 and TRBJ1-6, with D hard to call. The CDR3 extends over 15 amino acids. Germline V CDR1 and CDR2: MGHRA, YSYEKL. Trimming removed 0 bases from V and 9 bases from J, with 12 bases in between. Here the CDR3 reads CASSQDAGFGSPLHF. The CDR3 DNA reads TGCGCCAGCAGCCAAGATGCGGGGTTCGGTTCACCCCTCCACTTT.

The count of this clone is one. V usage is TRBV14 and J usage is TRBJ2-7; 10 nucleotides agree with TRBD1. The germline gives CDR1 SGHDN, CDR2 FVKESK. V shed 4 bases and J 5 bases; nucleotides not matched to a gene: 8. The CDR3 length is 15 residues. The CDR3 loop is CASSLRDRGSNEQYF. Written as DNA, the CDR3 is TGTGCCAGCAGCCTCCGGGACAGGGGTTCAAACGAGCAGTACTTC.

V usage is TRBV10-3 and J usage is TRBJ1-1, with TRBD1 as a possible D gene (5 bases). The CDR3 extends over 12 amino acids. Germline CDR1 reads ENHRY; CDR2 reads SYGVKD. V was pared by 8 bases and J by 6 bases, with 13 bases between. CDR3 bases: TGTGCCATCTGGGGGAGGGTCGCTGAAGCTTTCTTT. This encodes CAIWGRVAEAFF.

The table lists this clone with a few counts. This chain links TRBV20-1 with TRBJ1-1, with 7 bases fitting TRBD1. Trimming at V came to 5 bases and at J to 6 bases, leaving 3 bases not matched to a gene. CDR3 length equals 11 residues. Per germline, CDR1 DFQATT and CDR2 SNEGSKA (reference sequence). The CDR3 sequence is CSAYRGPEAFF. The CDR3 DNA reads TGCAGTGCTTACAGGGGACCTGAAGCTTTCTTT.

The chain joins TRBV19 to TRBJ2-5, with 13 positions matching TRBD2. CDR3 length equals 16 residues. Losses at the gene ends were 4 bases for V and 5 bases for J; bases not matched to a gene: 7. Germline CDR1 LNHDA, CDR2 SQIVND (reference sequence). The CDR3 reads CASSRGLAGERETQYF. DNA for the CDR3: TGTGCCAGTAGTAGAGGACTAGCGGGAGAAAGGGAGACCCAGTACTTC.

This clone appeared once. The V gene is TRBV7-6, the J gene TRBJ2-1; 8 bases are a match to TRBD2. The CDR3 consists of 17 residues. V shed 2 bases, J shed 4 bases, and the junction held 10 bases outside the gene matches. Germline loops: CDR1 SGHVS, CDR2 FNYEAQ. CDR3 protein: CASSLISLAETYNEQFF. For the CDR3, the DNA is TGTGCCAGCAGCTTAATATCACTAGCGGAAACATACAATGAGCAGTTCTTC.

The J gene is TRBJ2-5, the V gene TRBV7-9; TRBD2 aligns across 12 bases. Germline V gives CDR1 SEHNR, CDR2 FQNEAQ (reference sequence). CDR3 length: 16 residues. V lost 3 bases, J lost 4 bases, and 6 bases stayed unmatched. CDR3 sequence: CASSFSPSGGVETQYF. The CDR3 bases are TGTGCCAGCAGCTTTTCGCCTAGCGGGGGGGTAGAGACCCAGTACTTC.

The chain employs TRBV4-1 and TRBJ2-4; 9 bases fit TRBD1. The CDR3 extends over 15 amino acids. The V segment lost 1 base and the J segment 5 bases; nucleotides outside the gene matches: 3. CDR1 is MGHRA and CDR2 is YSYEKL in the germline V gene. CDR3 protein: CASSQGRQGENIQYF. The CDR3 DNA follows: TGCGCCAGCAGCCAAGGAAGACAGGGGGAAAACATTCAGTACTTC.

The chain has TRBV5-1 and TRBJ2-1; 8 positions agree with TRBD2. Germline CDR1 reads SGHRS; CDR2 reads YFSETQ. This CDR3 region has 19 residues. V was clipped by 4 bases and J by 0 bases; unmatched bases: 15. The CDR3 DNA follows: TGCGCCAGCAGCCCCCTGGTAGCGGGATCTCTTAACTCCTACAATGAGCAGTTCTTC. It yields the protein CASSPLVAGSLNSYNEQFF.

CDR3 sequence (DNA): TGTGCCAGCAGCGTCCATACAGGCAACTATAATGAAAAACTGTTTTTT. Translated: CASSVHTGNYNEKLFF. This chain uses TRBV9 with TRBJ1-4; possibly TRBD1 for D (5 bases). Looked up from germline, CDR1 is SGDLS and CDR2 is YYNGEE. V gave up 2 bases and J gave up 4 bases, with 15 bases separating them. The CDR3 spans 16 residues.

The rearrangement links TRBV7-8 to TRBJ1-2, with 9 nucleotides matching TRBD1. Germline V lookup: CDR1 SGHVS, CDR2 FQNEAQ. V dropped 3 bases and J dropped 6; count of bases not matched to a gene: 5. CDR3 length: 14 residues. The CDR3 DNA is TGTGCCAGCAGCTTCGGGACAGGGTGGGATGGCTACACCTTC. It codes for CASSFGTGWDGYTF.

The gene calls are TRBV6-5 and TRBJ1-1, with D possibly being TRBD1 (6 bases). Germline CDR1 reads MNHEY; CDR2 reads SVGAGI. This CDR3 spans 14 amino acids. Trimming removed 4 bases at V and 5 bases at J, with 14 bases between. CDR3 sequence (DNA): TGTGCCAGCAGTTCGTACAGGGACGTTACTGAAGCTTTCTTT. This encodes CASSSYRDVTEAFF.

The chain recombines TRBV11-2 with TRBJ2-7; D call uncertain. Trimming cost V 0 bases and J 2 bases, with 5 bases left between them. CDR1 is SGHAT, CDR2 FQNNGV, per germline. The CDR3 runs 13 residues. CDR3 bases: TGTGCCAGCAGCTTAGAATTAACCTACGAGCAGTACTTC. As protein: CASSLELTYEQYF.

The DNA for the CDR3 is TGCGCCAGCAGCTTGGCATCCGGGTCTGCCACTGAAGCTTTCTTT. Protein: CASSLASGSATEAFF. The J gene is TRBJ1-1, the V gene TRBV5-1, with unresolved D. Germline V CDR1 and CDR2: SGHRS, YFSETQ. V was clipped by 0 bases and J by 4 bases, with 13 bases between them. The CDR3 loop spans 15 amino acids.

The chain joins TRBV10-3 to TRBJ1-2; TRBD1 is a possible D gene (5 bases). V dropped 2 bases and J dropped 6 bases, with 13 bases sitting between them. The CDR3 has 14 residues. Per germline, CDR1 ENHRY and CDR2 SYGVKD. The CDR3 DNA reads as TGTGCCATCAGTGAGGAAGGGGAGGGAGATGGCTACACCTTC. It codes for CAISEEGEGDGYTF.

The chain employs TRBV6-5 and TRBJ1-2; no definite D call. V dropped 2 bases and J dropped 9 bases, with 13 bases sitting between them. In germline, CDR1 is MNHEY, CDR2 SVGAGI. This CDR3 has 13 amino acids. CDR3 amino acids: CASSYNEVGRYTF. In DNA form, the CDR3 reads TGTGCCAGCAGTTACAACGAGGTGGGTCGCTACACCTTC.

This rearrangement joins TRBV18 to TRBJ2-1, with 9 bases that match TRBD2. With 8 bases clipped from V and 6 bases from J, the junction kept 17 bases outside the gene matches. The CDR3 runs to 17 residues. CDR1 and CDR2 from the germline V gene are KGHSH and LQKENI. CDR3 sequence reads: CASPRGRTGTSSNEQFF. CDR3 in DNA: TGTGCCAGCCCCCGGGGCAGAACCGGGACTAGCTCCAATGAGCAGTTCTTC.

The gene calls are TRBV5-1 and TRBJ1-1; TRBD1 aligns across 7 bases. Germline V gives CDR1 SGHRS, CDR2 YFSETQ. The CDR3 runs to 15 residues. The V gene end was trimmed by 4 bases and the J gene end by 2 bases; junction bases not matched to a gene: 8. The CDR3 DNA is TGCGCCAGCAGCCCGGGACAGACTACTAACACTGAAGCTTTCTTT. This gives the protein CASSPGQTTNTEAFF. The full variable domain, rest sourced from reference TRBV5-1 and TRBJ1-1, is KAGVTQTPRYLIKTRGQQVTLSCSPISGHRSVSWYQQTPGQGLQFLFEYFSETQRNKGNFPGRFSGRQFSNSRSEMNVSTLELGDSALYLCASSPGQTTNTEAFFGQGTRLTVV.

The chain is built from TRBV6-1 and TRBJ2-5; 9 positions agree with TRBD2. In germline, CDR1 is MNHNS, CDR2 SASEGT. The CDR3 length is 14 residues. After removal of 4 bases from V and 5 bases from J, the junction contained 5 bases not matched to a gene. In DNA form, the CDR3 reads TGTGCCAGCAGTGGAGGGCGGGGGGGGGAGACCCAGTACTTC. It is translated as CASSGGRGGETQYF.

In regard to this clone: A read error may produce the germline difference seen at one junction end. The CDR3 loop reads CGSRDRVNTEAFF. The CDR3 DNA reads TGTGGCAGCCGGGACAGGGTGAACACTGAAGCTTTCTTT. V is TRBV6-5 and J is TRBJ1-1, with 9 nucleotides matching TRBD1. The length of the CDR3 is 13 residues. Germline-derived CDR1 and CDR2 are MNHEY and SVGAGI.

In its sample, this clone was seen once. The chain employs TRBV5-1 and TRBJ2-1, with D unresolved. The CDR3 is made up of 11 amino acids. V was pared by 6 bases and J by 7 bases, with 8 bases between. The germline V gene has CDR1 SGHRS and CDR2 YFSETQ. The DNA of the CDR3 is TGCGCCAGCACCTTCGGGAATGAGCAGTTCTTC. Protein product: CASTFGNEQFF.